These 32 T cell receptor beta chains share one sample of origin, sequenced in a study of blood T cell repertoires in COVID-19. Only in-frame clones appear in the TCRdb table, and some are missing; sequencing was by immunoSEQ multiplex PCR. The sample carries approximately 170,000 clones, 88% recorded once. Specimen: PBMCs or T cells enriched from blood (not recorded which). The source is a woman aged 18-29 years who had recovered from COVID-19.

The chain combines TRBV2 with TRBJ1-1, with D possibly matching TRBD1 (5 bases). Germline V lookup: CDR1 SNHLY, CDR2 FYNNEI. CDR3 length equals 14 residues. The V gene lost 8 bases and the J gene lost 1 base, with 14 bases spanning the gap. The CDR3 bases are TGTGCCAGCTCGCGCGGGACGGAGAACACTGAAGCTTTCTTT. Amino acids: CASSRGTENTEAFF.

The chain employs TRBV28 and TRBJ2-7, with TRBD1 as a possible D gene (5 bases). Germline lookup yields CDR1 MDHEN and CDR2 SYDVKM. V was clipped by 4 bases and J by 4 bases, with 14 bases between them. This CDR3 is built from 14 residues. The CDR3 nucleotides are TGTGCCAGCAGTTCAGGGTATGGGGTATACGAGCAGTACTTC. Encoded protein: CASSSGYGVYEQYF.

This clone was found a few times. The chain couples TRBV7-9 to TRBJ1-3; 8 bases are a match to TRBD1. With 1 base clipped from V and 8 bases from J, the junction kept 4 bases outside the gene matches. The CDR3 is 14 amino acids. Germline V gives CDR1 SEHNR, CDR2 FQNEAQ (reference sequence). For the CDR3, the DNA is TGTGCCAGCAGCTTAGACAGGGGGGTGTACACCATATATTTT. It codes for CASSLDRGVYTIYF.

This clone has only one observation. This rearrangement joins TRBV7-2 to TRBJ1-1; D is undetermined. Trimming pared 3 bases from V and 1 base from J, leaving 9 bases between. This CDR3 comprises 14 residues. CDR1 and CDR2 from the germline V gene are SGHTA and FQGNSA. CDR3 DNA sequence: TGTGCCAGCAGCTTTTTACCGGGGAACACTGAAGCTTTCTTT. Translating gives CASSFLPGNTEAFF.

This clone was observed a few times. The CDR3 spells CASTQDEGGINEQFF. In nucleotides, the CDR3 is TGTGCCAGCACCCAAGATGAGGGAGGGATAAATGAGCAGTTCTTC. The chain carries TRBV6-5 and TRBJ2-1, with 7 bases lining up with TRBD2. The V and J ends lost 7 bases and 7 bases, in that order; junction bases with no gene match: 13. The CDR3 loop spans 15 amino acids. CDR1 is MNHEY and CDR2 is SVGAGI in the germline V gene.

V is TRBV7-9 and J is TRBJ2-1; 7 nucleotides agree with TRBD2. The CDR3 loop spans 15 amino acids. Germline CDR1 is SEHNR and CDR2 is FQNEAQ (reference sequence). The V gene end was trimmed by 4 bases and the J gene end by 4 bases; junction bases not matched to a gene: 7. The CDR3 nucleotides read TGTGCCAGCAGCTCGAGACGGGGGGAATACAATGAGCAGTTCTTC. Its protein product is CASSSRRGEYNEQFF.

This clone was picked up one time. J is TRBJ2-1 and V is TRBV7-8, with 10 positions matching TRBD2. V was clipped by 3 bases and J by 9 bases; unmatched bases: 8. Germline assignment: CDR1 SGHVS and CDR2 FQNEAQ. This CDR3 spans 15 amino acids. In DNA, the CDR3 is TGTGCCAGCAGCTTCGGAACTAGCGGGGTCGGTGAGCAGTTCTTC. This encodes CASSFGTSGVGEQFF.

This chain uses TRBV28 with TRBJ2-3, with D maybe TRBD1 (5 bases). V lost 9 bases to trimming and J lost 2 bases, with 12 bases between them. The germline CDR1 and CDR2 sequences are MDHEN and SYDVKM. The CDR3 consists of 13 residues. CDR3 in amino acids: CASDGQHTDTQYF. CDR3 DNA sequence: TGTGCCAGTGACGGACAACACACAGATACGCAGTATTTT.

J is TRBJ2-1 and V is TRBV19; no clear D gene. Trimming took 6 bases from V and 0 from J, leaving 12 bases between them. Germline CDR1 and CDR2: LNHDA and SQIVND (reference sequence). The CDR3 contains 15 residues. In DNA, the CDR3 is TGTGCCAGTAGACAGACCGTTAGCTCCTACAATGAGCAGTTCTTC. Protein: CASRQTVSSYNEQFF. The variable domain in full, completed from reference TRBV19 and TRBJ2-1, reads DGGITQSPKYLFRKEGQNVTLSCEQNLNHDAMYWYRQDPGQGLRLIYYSQIVNDFQKGDIAEGYSVSREKKESFPLTVTSAQKNPTAFYLCASRQTVSSYNEQFFGPGTRLTVL.

This chain links TRBV28 with TRBJ1-4; unclear D gene. V shed 4 bases and J shed 8 bases, with 5 bases lying between them. This CDR3 is built from 11 residues. Germline V gene sequence: CDR1 MDHEN, CDR2 SYDVKM. The CDR3 DNA reads TGTGCCAGCAGTTCAGTCGAAAAACTGTTTTTT. Amino acid sequence: CASSSVEKLFF.

The CDR3: CASSPVRLDYEQYF. The CDR3 DNA follows: TGTGCCAGCAGTCCCGTTAGACTCGACTACGAGCAGTACTTC. The genes are TRBV28 and TRBJ2-7; no definite D call. CDR3 length equals 14 residues. In germline, CDR1 is MDHEN, CDR2 SYDVKM. The germline V and J ends were trimmed by 5 bases and 3 bases, with 14 bases remaining between them.

The chain has TRBV3-1 (or the pseudogene TRBV3-2) and TRBJ2-1; unclear D gene. The CDR3 runs to 15 residues. The germline CDR1 and CDR2 sequences are LGHDT and YNNKEL (reference sequence). Trimming removed 0 bases from V and 3 bases from J, with 9 bases in between. CDR3 coding DNA: TGTGCCAGCAGCCAAGATTACGGGTACTACAATGAGCAGTTCTTC. This translates into CASSQDYGYYNEQFF.

This clone was observed once. V usage is TRBV4-3 and J usage is TRBJ2-1, with 10 bases identical to TRBD1. J lost 7 bases, V lost 4 bases, and 1 base had no gene match. Per germline, CDR1 LGHNA and CDR2 YSLEER. The CDR3 is made up of 13 amino acids. The CDR3 reads CASSRTGGNEQFF. CDR3 bases: TGCGCCAGCAGCCGGACAGGGGGAAATGAGCAGTTCTTC.

The CDR3 spells CASSRTPRGIYEQYF. The CDR3 nucleotides read TGTGCCAGCAGCAGGACACCACGAGGAATCTACGAGCAGTACTTC. V usage is TRBV2 and J usage is TRBJ2-7, with a weak D call TRBD1 (5 bases). The CDR3 consists of 15 residues. Per germline, CDR1 SNHLY and CDR2 FYNNEI. V was shortened by 6 bases and J by 3 bases, with 18 bases between the two germline ends. Full variable domain (outside the CDR3, taken from reference TRBV2 and TRBJ2-7): EPEVTQTPSHQVTQMGQEVILRCVPISNHLYFYWYRQILGQKVEFLVSFYNNEISEKSEIFDDQFSVERPDGSNFTLKIRSTKLEDSAMYFCASSRTPRGIYEQYFGPGTRLTVT.

The CDR3 reads CASSLALTWKDEKLFF. CDR3 DNA sequence: TGCGCCAGCAGCTTGGCCCTGACATGGAAAGATGAAAAACTGTTTTTT. The chain uses TRBV5-1 and TRBJ1-4; D not resolved. CDR3 size: 16 residues. Germline assignment: CDR1 SGHRS and CDR2 YFSETQ. V lost 0 bases and J lost 6, with 15 bases in between.

This chain uses TRBV28 with TRBJ2-5; perhaps TRBD2 as D (5 bases). The CDR3 is 16 amino acids. The germline gives CDR1 MDHEN, CDR2 SYDVKM. Trimming stripped 3 bases from V and 1 base from J, with 15 bases between. The CDR3 region has the DNA TGTGCCAGCAGTTTGTACGCCCAGCGGACCCAAGAGACCCAGTACTTC. The encoded protein is CASSLYAQRTQETQYF.

Only one count was recorded for this clone. The chain recombines TRBV28 with TRBJ1-4, with TRBD1 identical over 9 bases. The CDR3 is made up of 15 amino acids. V lost 3 bases, J lost 7 bases, and 6 bases stayed unmatched. The germline gives CDR1 MDHEN, CDR2 SYDVKM. CDR3 DNA: TGTGCCAGCAGTTTCCAACAGGGGGCGCCTGAAAAACTGTTTTTT. This sequence encodes CASSFQQGAPEKLFF.

The chain uses TRBV19 and TRBJ2-3; 10 positions agree with TRBD1. Germline lookup yields CDR1 LNHDA and CDR2 SQIVND (reference sequence). V lost 6 bases, J lost 4 bases, and 4 bases stayed unmatched. The CDR3 consists of 14 residues. The CDR3 here is CASSMTGGPDTQYF. The CDR3 DNA is TGTGCCAGTAGCATGACAGGGGGCCCAGATACGCAGTATTTT.

V is TRBV7-6 and J is TRBJ2-5; D call uncertain. Germline V gene sequence: CDR1 SGHVS, CDR2 FNYEAQ. The germline V and J ends were trimmed by 1 base and 8 bases, with 14 bases remaining between them. CDR3 size: 14 residues. CDR3 sequence: CASSLETEKRTQYF. CDR3 nucleotide sequence: TGTGCCAGCAGCTTAGAAACAGAGAAGAGAACCCAGTACTTC. The full variable domain, in which reference TRBV7-6 and TRBJ2-5 provide the parts outside the CDR3, is GAGVSQSPRYKVTKRGQDVALRCDPISGHVSLYWYRQALGQGPEFLTYFNYEAQQDKSGLPNDRFSAERPEGSISTLTIQRTEQRDSAMYRCASSLETEKRTQYFGPGTRLLVL.

The sample holds a few counts of this clone. This sequence joins TRBV28 and TRBJ2-1, with a weak D call TRBD2 (6 bases). Germline V gives CDR1 MDHEN, CDR2 SYDVKM. V lost 6 bases, J lost 0 bases, and 9 bases lay in between. The CDR3 is 14 amino acids. The CDR3 reads CASRGGGSYNEQFF. Written as DNA, the CDR3 is TGTGCCAGCAGGGGAGGCGGCTCCTACAATGAGCAGTTCTTC.

The rearrangement joins TRBV11-2 to TRBJ2-1; TRBD2 aligns across 11 bases. The germline V gene has CDR1 SGHAT and CDR2 FQNNGV. The CDR3 loop spans 19 amino acids. After removal of 8 bases from V and 0 bases from J, the junction contained 15 bases not matched to a gene. CDR3 DNA: TGTGCCAGCTCCCGACCCGGGACTAGCGGTTTTAGCTCCTACAATGAGCAGTTCTTC. It encodes CASSRPGTSGFSSYNEQFF.

This clone turned up a few times. The genes are TRBV2 and TRBJ1-6, with a possible D match to TRBD1 (6 bases). The germline V gene has CDR1 SNHLY and CDR2 FYNNEI. V shed 8 bases and J shed 3 bases, with 11 bases lying between them. The CDR3 spans 14 residues. The CDR3 is CASSKDSYNSPLHF. Here the CDR3 DNA reads TGTGCCAGCTCAAAGGACAGCTATAATTCACCCCTCCACTTT. The full variable domain, completed using reference TRBV2 and TRBJ1-6, is EPEVTQTPSHQVTQMGQEVILRCVPISNHLYFYWYRQILGQKVEFLVSFYNNEISEKSEIFDDQFSVERPDGSNFTLKIRSTKLEDSAMYFCASSKDSYNSPLHFGNGTRLTVT.

The DNA for the CDR3 is TGTGCCAGCATAGGAGGACTAGCTACCGATACGCAGTATTTT. Protein product: CASIGGLATDTQYF. J is TRBJ2-3 and V is TRBV25-1, with TRBD2 matching 8 bases. With V trimmed by 7 bases and J by 6 bases, 9 bases remained unmatched. The length of the CDR3 is 14 residues. Looked up from germline, CDR1 is MGHDK and CDR2 is SYGVNS.

V and J are TRBV30 and TRBJ1-2; D perhaps matches TRBD1 (5 bases). V lost 5 bases to trimming and J lost 7 bases, with 11 bases between them. This CDR3 contains 11 residues. Per the germline V gene, CDR1 is GTSNPN and CDR2 is SVGIG (reference sequence). CDR3 in DNA: TGTGCCTGGGACAGTGTCCCTGGCTACACCTTC. Its translation: CAWDSVPGYTF.

The chain couples TRBV19 to TRBJ2-7, with a tentative D call TRBD1 (6 bases). The germline V gene has CDR1 LNHDA and CDR2 SQIVND (reference sequence). V lost 4 bases and J 2 bases, leaving 12 bases between the germline ends. CDR3 length: 14 amino acids. This CDR3 is CASSTMTGPYEQYF. For the CDR3, the DNA is TGTGCCAGTAGTACCATGACAGGACCCTACGAGCAGTACTTC. Together with reference TRBV19 and TRBJ2-7, the CDR3 gives the full variable domain: DGGITQSPKYLFRKEGQNVTLSCEQNLNHDAMYWYRQDPGQGLRLIYYSQIVNDFQKGDIAEGYSVSREKKESFPLTVTSAQKNPTAFYLCASSTMTGPYEQYFGPGTRLTVT.

This clone was seen only once. The J gene is TRBJ2-3, the V gene TRBV28, with 10 bases lining up with TRBD1. The V gene's germline CDR1 is MDHEN and CDR2 SYDVKM. J was trimmed by 4 bases and V by 6 bases; bases with no gene match: 10. The CDR3 totals 16 residues. The CDR3 protein is CASSKSGTGDPDTQYF. The CDR3 region has the DNA TGTGCCAGCAGCAAATCCGGGACAGGGGACCCAGATACGCAGTATTTT.

The V gene is TRBV2, the J gene TRBJ2-5; 10 positions agree with TRBD2. The germline CDR1 and CDR2 sequences are SNHLY and FYNNEI. The CDR3 has 17 residues. The junction had 12 bases not matched to a gene; V was cut back by 6 bases and J by 2 bases. The CDR3 sequence is CASRKASGSGGQETQYF. The CDR3, as DNA: TGTGCCAGCAGAAAGGCTAGCGGGAGCGGAGGGCAAGAGACCCAGTACTTC.

The chain joins TRBV19 to TRBJ2-1; 7 positions match TRBD1. After removal of 9 bases from V and 4 bases from J, the junction contained 12 bases not matched to a gene. CDR3 size: 15 residues. Germline lookup yields CDR1 LNHDA and CDR2 SQIVND (reference sequence). The CDR3 sequence is CASTKGAPAYNEQFF. The CDR3 nucleotides read TGTGCCAGCACCAAGGGGGCCCCAGCTTACAATGAGCAGTTCTTC.

The chain has TRBV28 and TRBJ2-7; 11 nucleotides agree with TRBD1. From germline, CDR1 is MDHEN and CDR2 SYDVKM. The CDR3 totals 18 residues. The J segment lost 5 bases and the V segment lost 1 base, leaving 13 bases of the junction unmatched. The CDR3 protein is CASSLLAGQGVRPNEQYF. The CDR3 DNA reads as TGTGCCAGCAGTTTATTGGCGGGACAGGGGGTTCGCCCCAACGAGCAGTACTTC.

This chain links TRBV28 with TRBJ1-2; no reliable D call. Per the germline V gene, CDR1 is MDHEN and CDR2 is SYDVKM. The CDR3 runs 12 residues. The V and J ends lost 6 bases and 4 bases respectively, with 9 bases between them. The CDR3 region is CASRDTVYGYTF. CDR3 DNA: TGTGCCAGCAGAGATACAGTCTATGGCTACACCTTC.

V usage is TRBV19 and J usage is TRBJ1-1; TRBD1 might be the D (5 bases). Germline loops: CDR1 LNHDA, CDR2 SQIVND (reference sequence). The CDR3 is 17 amino acids. The germline V and J ends were trimmed by 3 bases and 1 base, with 18 bases remaining between them. Here the CDR3 reads CASSISGQGPGNTEAFF. DNA for the CDR3: TGTGCCAGTAGTATTAGCGGGCAGGGACCTGGGAACACTGAAGCTTTCTTT.

The V call is TRBV7-2, the J call TRBJ1-3, with TRBD1 matching over 7 bases. Germline assignment: CDR1 SGHTA and CDR2 FQGNSA. This CDR3 spans 15 amino acids. V lost 6 bases to trimming and J lost 4 bases; unmatched junction nucleotides: 9. CDR3 loop: CASSSGGQHGNTIYF. The CDR3 region has the DNA TGTGCCAGCAGTTCCGGGGGACAGCACGGAAACACCATATATTTT.